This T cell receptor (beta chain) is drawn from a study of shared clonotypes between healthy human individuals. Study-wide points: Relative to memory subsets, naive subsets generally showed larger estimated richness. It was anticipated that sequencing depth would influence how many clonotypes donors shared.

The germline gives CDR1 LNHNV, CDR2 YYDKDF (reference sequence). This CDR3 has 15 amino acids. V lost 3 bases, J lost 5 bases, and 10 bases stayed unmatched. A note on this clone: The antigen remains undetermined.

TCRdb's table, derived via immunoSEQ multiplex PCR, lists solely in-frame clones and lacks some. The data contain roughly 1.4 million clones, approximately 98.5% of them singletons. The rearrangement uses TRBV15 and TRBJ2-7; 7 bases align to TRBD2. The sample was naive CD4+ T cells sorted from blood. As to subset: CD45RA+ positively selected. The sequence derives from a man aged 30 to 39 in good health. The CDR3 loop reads CATSRPGTKAHEQYF. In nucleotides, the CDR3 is TGTGCCACCAGCAGGCCAGGGACTAAAGCTCACGAGCAGTACTTC.